Listed here is a single T cell receptor beta chain. The record originates from a study of Graves' ophthalmopathy and Graves' hyperthyroidism. Stable hyperthyroidism denotes an absence of ophthalmopathy throughout 18 months of follow-up. Investigators amplified TCR beta CDR3 regions from RNA transcripts. HTBI primers were employed in first-round RT-PCR, then a second-round multiplex PCR followed. MiXCR was run by TCRdb on the multiplex PCR reads, yielding one entry per CDR3 protein. This table holds 350,000 to 400,000 distinct CDR3 sequences, approximately 15% found once. This CDR3 contains 16 residues. V lost 5 bases and J 2 bases, leaving 18 bases between the germline ends. CDR1 and CDR2 (germline): PRHDT, FYEKMQ (reference sequence).

The rearrangement uses TRBV13 and TRBJ1-1; possibly TRBD1 for D (6 bases). The clonotype originates from a woman between 18 and 29 years old with stable Graves' hyperthyroidism. The specimen was peripheral blood. The CDR3 nucleotides are TGTGCCAGCAGCGGGGGCCAAAACAACCCCAACACTGAAGCTTTCTTT. This gives the protein CASSGGQNNPNTEAFF.